This T cell receptor (beta chain) was documented in a study of T cells in Graves' hyperthyroidism and ophthalmopathy. The CDR3 covers 17 residues. The V segment lost 1 base and the J segment 3 bases; nucleotides outside the gene matches: 9. Germline CDR1 and CDR2: LGHNT and FRNRAP. The investigators amplified TCR beta CDR3 regions from RNA transcripts. First-round RT-PCR with HTBI primers amplified the TCR CDR3 region. TCRdb re-called the multiplex PCR reads with MiXCR, one entry per CDR3 protein. The sample consists of approximately 500,000 distinct CDR3 sequences, 46% of them appearing once. Sequenced material: peripheral blood or thyroid tissue (not recorded which). This TCR derives from a woman aged 18-29 years with Graves' hyperthyroidism. The genes are TRBV12-5 and TRBJ1-2, with 9 bases that match TRBD1. The CDR3 loop reads CASGLGDRGDIDYGYTF. Here the CDR3 DNA reads TGTGCTAGTGGTTTGGGTGACAGGGGGGATATCGACTATGGCTACACCTTC.